Following are 23 T cell receptor beta chains from one sample sequenced in a study of OX40 agonist ivuxolimab in advanced cancers. The assay was immunoSEQ multiplex PCR, and TCRdb's table has in-frame clones only and misses some. The data contain about 13,000 clones, 67% of them singletons. The material was CD4+ or CD8+ T cells sorted from blood, obtained in a trial of the OX40 agonist ivuxolimab. The receptors shown here come from an adult with an advanced solid tumor such as melanoma, head and neck, liver or kidney cancer.

This sequence joins TRBV7-9 and TRBJ2-6, with 10 bases lining up with TRBD2. Trimming took 5 bases from V and 0 from J; bases not matched to a gene: 7. The CDR3 is made up of 18 amino acids. CDR1 is SEHNR, CDR2 FQNEAQ, per germline (reference sequence). CDR3 nucleotide sequence: TGTGCCAGCAGCAAGACTAGCGGGCCTTCCTCTGGGGCCAACGTCCTGACTTTC. Its translation: CASSKTSGPSSGANVLTF.

The chain carries TRBV11-2 and TRBJ2-7, with TRBD2 as a possible D gene (7 bases). V was shortened by 5 bases and J by 2 bases, with 16 bases between the two germline ends. The CDR3 loop spans 15 amino acids. Germline V gene data show CDR1 as SGHAT and CDR2 as FQNNGV. CDR3: CASSPGWGGTYEQYF. Here the CDR3 DNA reads TGTGCCAGCAGCCCCGGATGGGGGGGCACCTACGAGCAGTACTTC.

This clone was seen a few times. This chain links TRBV6-4 with TRBJ2-3, with TRBD2 identical over 10 bases. Losses at the gene ends were 6 bases for V and 4 bases for J; bases not matched to a gene: 7. Germline CDR1 reads MRHNA; CDR2 reads SNTAGT. CDR3 size: 15 residues. The CDR3 reads CASSELAGSSDTQYF. CDR3 DNA sequence: TGTGCCAGCAGCGAACTAGCGGGGAGCTCAGATACGCAGTATTTT.

The chain combines TRBV28 with TRBJ1-5, with D unresolved. V was shortened by 4 bases and J by 7 bases, with 14 bases between the two germline ends. The CDR3 is 14 amino acids. CDR1 is MDHEN and CDR2 is SYDVKM in the germline V gene. The CDR3 DNA reads as TGTGCCAGCAGTTCCGGGTCCTGGCGGCAGCCCCAGCATTTT. Its protein is CASSSGSWRQPQHF.

The chain joins TRBV6-1 to TRBJ1-2, with TRBD1 as a possible D gene (6 bases). The CDR3 sequence is 15 residues long. V lost 6 bases, J lost 7 bases, and 21 bases lay in between. Germline V gene sequence: CDR1 MNHNS, CDR2 SASEGT. CDR3 nucleotide sequence: TGTGCCAGCAGGGTTTCCTTAGACAGGCAAACTGGCTACACCTTC. Its protein is CASRVSLDRQTGYTF.

This clone has more than one count but fewer than ten. The V call is TRBV19, the J call TRBJ1-1; no definite D call. Germline CDR1 reads LNHDA; CDR2 reads SQIVND (reference sequence). The V end was cut by 6 bases, the J end by 1 base, with 9 bases between. The CDR3 consists of 13 residues. The CDR3 is CASSGEKNTEAFF. DNA of the CDR3: TGTGCCAGTAGCGGGGAAAAGAACACTGAAGCTTTCTTT.

The genes are TRBV7-6 and TRBJ1-2, with D uncertain. The germline V gene encodes CDR1 SGHVS and CDR2 FNYEAQ. V lost 5 bases, J lost 8 bases, and 12 bases lay in between. The CDR3 runs 12 residues. The CDR3 DNA is TGTGCCAGCAGCCCTGGACCCTTCGGCTACACCTTC. Translation gives CASSPGPFGYTF.

J is TRBJ2-1 and V is TRBV11-3, with TRBD1 matching 7 bases. The CDR3 is 15 residues long. In germline, CDR1 is SGHNT, CDR2 YENEEA. The trim removed 4 bases at V and 2 bases at J, leaving 5 bases unmatched. The CDR3 coding sequence is TGTGCCAGCAGCTCTACAGGGGCCCCCTACAATGAGCAGTTCTTC. Translating it yields CASSSTGAPYNEQFF.

The gene calls are TRBV30 and TRBJ2-3; no definite D call. V dropped 0 bases and J dropped 6 bases, with 7 bases sitting between them. CDR3 size: 12 residues. Germline assignment: CDR1 GTSNPN and CDR2 SVGIG (reference sequence). The CDR3 loop reads CAWSVTEDTQYF. Here the CDR3 DNA reads TGTGCCTGGAGTGTAACGGAGGATACGCAGTATTTT.

CDR3 bases: TGTGCCAGCAGTTCCTACAATGAGCAGTTCTTC. As protein: CASSSYNEQFF. This sequence joins TRBV28 and TRBJ2-1; D remains unclear. From germline, CDR1 is MDHEN and CDR2 SYDVKM. The V and J ends lost 4 bases and 2 bases respectively, with 0 bases between them. The CDR3 totals 11 residues.

V and J are TRBV19 and TRBJ1-1; 9 bases line up with TRBD1. The germline V gene has CDR1 LNHDA and CDR2 SQIVND (reference sequence). The CDR3 consists of 14 residues. Trimming cost V 7 bases and J 8 bases; bases outside gene matches: 11. The CDR3, as DNA: TGTGCCAGTACCCCCGGGACAGGGTATAGGGAAGCTTTCTTT. Translation gives CASTPGTGYREAFF.

The chain links TRBV15 to TRBJ1-3, with 8 bases identical to TRBD1. The length of the CDR3 is 13 residues. With 4 bases clipped from V and 5 bases from J, the junction kept 1 base outside the gene matches. The germline CDR1 and CDR2 sequences are LNHNV and YYDKDF (reference sequence). The CDR3, as DNA: TGTGCCACCAGCACAGGGGGCAGAAACACCATATATTTT. Translation gives CATSTGGRNTIYF.

V and J are TRBV4-3 and TRBJ2-1, with D hard to call. V lost 0 bases and J 1 base, leaving 7 bases between the germline ends. There are 15 residues in the CDR3. The V gene's germline CDR1 is LGHNA and CDR2 YSLEER. The CDR3 DNA is TGCGCCAGCAGCCAAGATCGGTCTTCCTACAATGAGCAGTTCTTC. This sequence encodes CASSQDRSSYNEQFF.

V is TRBV6-5 and J is TRBJ1-2; 8 bases line up with TRBD1. This CDR3 is 14 amino acids long. Germline V gene sequence: CDR1 MNHEY, CDR2 SVGAGI. Germline trimming cut 2 bases from V and 6 bases from J; bases unmatched to any gene: 5. As DNA, the CDR3 is TGTGCCAGCAGTTACATCTCGGACAGGGATGGCTACACCTTC. Protein sequence: CASSYISDRDGYTF.

The chain carries TRBV28 and TRBJ2-7; tentative D call: TRBD2 (6 bases). The CDR3 is 14 residues long. The germline CDR1 and CDR2 sequences are MDHEN and SYDVKM. The germline V and J ends were trimmed by 2 bases and 3 bases, with 11 bases remaining between them. The CDR3 sequence: CASSLTSRFYEQYF. CDR3 sequence (DNA): TGTGCCAGCAGTTTAACTAGCAGATTCTACGAGCAGTACTTC.

The genes are TRBV28 and TRBJ2-7; D ambiguous. Germline-derived CDR1 and CDR2 are MDHEN and SYDVKM. The CDR3 loop spans 13 amino acids. With 3 bases removed from V and 2 bases from J, the gap between germline ends came to 8 bases. CDR3 residues: CASSFEWAYEQYF. CDR3 sequence (DNA): TGTGCCAGCAGTTTTGAATGGGCCTACGAGCAGTACTTC.

The sample holds a few counts of this clone. The gene calls are TRBV13 and TRBJ1-1; D call uncertain. CDR1 is PRHDT and CDR2 is FYEKMQ in the germline V gene (reference sequence). CDR3 length: 13 amino acids. Trimming stripped 1 base from V and 1 base from J, with 4 bases between. In DNA form, the CDR3 reads TGTGCCAGCAGCTTAGTGGGGAACACTGAAGCTTTCTTT. The encoded protein is CASSLVGNTEAFF.

In this sample, this clone turned up once. The gene calls are TRBV6-5 and TRBJ1-5; D is unclear. The CDR3 sequence is 12 residues long. The V gene lost 4 bases and the J gene lost 4 bases, with 5 bases spanning the gap. Germline CDR1 MNHEY, CDR2 SVGAGI. This CDR3 is CASSSGNQPQHF. Here the CDR3 DNA reads TGTGCCAGCAGTTCGGGGAATCAGCCCCAGCATTTT.

The chain has TRBV5-1 and TRBJ2-3, with unresolved D. The ends were cut back, 1 base at V and 0 bases at J, with 12 bases in the middle. Germline loops: CDR1 SGHRS, CDR2 YFSETQ. The CDR3 covers 16 residues. The DNA for the CDR3 is TGCGCCAGCAGCTTGTGGGAAGCCAGTAGCACAGATACGCAGTATTTT. Its protein product is CASSLWEASSTDTQYF.

This chain links TRBV10-2 with TRBJ2-3, with 7 nucleotides matching TRBD2. Looked up from germline, CDR1 is WSHSY and CDR2 is SAAADI. This CDR3 region has 18 residues. With V trimmed by 0 bases and J by 4 bases, 13 bases remained unmatched. The CDR3 loop reads CASSESRGAGKESDTQYF. DNA for the CDR3: TGCGCCAGCAGTGAGTCGAGAGGAGCGGGAAAAGAGTCAGATACGCAGTATTTT.

Details on this clone: Mismatch with germline at one junction end may stem from a read error. The V and J genes are TRBV28 and TRBJ1-1, with 7 bases matching TRBD1. CDR1 MDHEN and CDR2 SYDVKM come from the germline V gene. The CDR3 runs to 15 residues. The CDR3 DNA follows: TGTGCCAGCAGTTTAGGGCAGGGGGTGAAAACTGAAGCTTTCTTT. It codes for CASSLGQGVKTEAFF.

The rearrangement uses TRBV28 and TRBJ1-1, with D unresolved. Trimming cost V 5 bases and J 0 bases, with 4 bases left between them. CDR3 length: 12 residues. Germline V CDR1 and CDR2: MDHEN, SYDVKM. This CDR3 is CASSDMNTEAFF. In DNA form, the CDR3 reads TGTGCCAGCAGTGATATGAACACTGAAGCTTTCTTT.

This clone has just a few counts. The CDR3 loop is CASSPEPFSNEQFF. DNA of the CDR3: TGTGCCAGCTCACCGGAGCCTTTCAGCAATGAGCAGTTCTTC. This chain connects TRBV18 to TRBJ2-1; D not certain. V gave up 3 bases and J gave up 6 bases, with 12 bases separating them. Germline CDR1 is KGHSH and CDR2 is LQKENI. The CDR3 has 14 amino acids.